This TCR beta chain originates from a study of shared clonotypes between healthy human individuals. Study outcomes and limitations: An anticipated effect of sequencing depth on clonotype sharing among donors was recognized. In several donors, about 5% of naive CD4 clonotypes appeared in common.

A 200 ng quantity of DNA, roughly 29,000 T cell genomes, went into the sorted-subset replicate PCRs. Assay used: immunoSEQ multiplex PCR; TCRdb lists only in-frame clones, some missing. The table lists about 600,000 clones, just under 97% of them singletons. To note about this clone: Its cognate antigen is unknown.

As defined, naive CD8 cells were CD45RO-negative and positively selected for CCR7, with terminally differentiated effector memory CD45RA+ cells excluded. The sequencing input was naive CD8+ T cells sorted from blood. The receptor was derived from a woman younger than 45 in good health.

The CDR3, as DNA: TGTGCCAGCCGGGGGGAAGGGACAGGGAATGAAAAACTGTTTTTT. It translates to CASRGEGTGNEKLFF. This chain joins TRBV27 and TRBJ1-4; the match to TRBD1 covers 9 bases. CDR3 size: 15 residues. Germline CDR1 reads MNHEY; CDR2 reads SMNVEV (reference sequence). V lost 8 bases and J lost 5; bases outside the gene matches: 9. Full variable domain (remainder filled in from reference TRBV27 and TRBJ1-4): EAQVTQNPRYLITVTGKKLTVTCSQNMNHEYMSWYRQDPGLGLRQIYYSMNVEVTDKGDVPEGYKVSRKEKRNFPLILESPSPNQTSLYFCASRGEGTGNEKLFFGSGTQLSVL.